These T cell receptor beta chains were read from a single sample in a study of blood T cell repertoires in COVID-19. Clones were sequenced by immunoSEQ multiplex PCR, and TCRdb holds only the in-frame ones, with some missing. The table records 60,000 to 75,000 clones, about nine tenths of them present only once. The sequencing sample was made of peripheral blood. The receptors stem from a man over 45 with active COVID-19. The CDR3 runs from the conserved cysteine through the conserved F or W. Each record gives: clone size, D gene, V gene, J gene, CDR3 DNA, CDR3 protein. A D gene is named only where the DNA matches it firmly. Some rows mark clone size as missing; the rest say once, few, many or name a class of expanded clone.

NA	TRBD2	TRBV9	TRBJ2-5	TGTGCCAGCAGCCCGGGGGGGGCTCGCCAAGAGACCCAGTACTTC	CASSPGGARQETQYF
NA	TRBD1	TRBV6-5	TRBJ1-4	TGTGCCACAGACAGGGGACGCGAAAAACTGTTTTTT	CATDRGREKLFF
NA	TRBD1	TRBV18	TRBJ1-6	TGTGCCAGCTCACCAGAGACAGGGGGCTGGGATAATTCACCCCTCCACTTT	CASSPETGGWDNSPLHF
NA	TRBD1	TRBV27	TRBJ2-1	TGTGCCAGCAGTTTTGGGGGACAGGGGGCCGGTGAGCAGTTCTTC	CASSFGGQGAGEQFF
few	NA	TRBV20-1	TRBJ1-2	TGCAGTGCTAGTCAGGGTTTCTCGGACTATGGCTACACCTTC	CSASQGFSDYGYTF
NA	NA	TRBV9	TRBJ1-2	TGTGCCAGCAGCTCCAGTCAGGGGATTGGCTATGGCTACACCTTC	CASSSSQGIGYGYTF
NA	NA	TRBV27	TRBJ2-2	TGTGCCAGCAGTTTGACTGTTACCGGGGAGCTGTTTTTT	CASSLTVTGELFF
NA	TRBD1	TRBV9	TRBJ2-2	TGTGCCAGCACCCTAGCCCCAGGGGGCGAGGGCGGGGAGCTGTTCTTT	CASTLAPGGEGGELFF
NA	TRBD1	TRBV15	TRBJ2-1	TGTGCCACCAGCAGCGGACGGGACAGGGGGCTCAATGAGCAGTTCTTC	CATSSGRDRGLNEQFF
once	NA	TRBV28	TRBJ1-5	TGTGCCAGCAGTTTAGTGTCCACGAGGAATCAGCCCCAGCATTTT	CASSLVSTRNQPQHF
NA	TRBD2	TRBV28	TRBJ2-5	TGTGCCAGCAGTAAGGGACTAGCGGGAAACCAAGAGACCCAGTACTTC	CASSKGLAGNQETQYF
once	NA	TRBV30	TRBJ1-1	TGTGCCTGGAGTGTACTGCCGGGGGCTGAAGCTTTCTTT	CAWSVLPGAEAFF
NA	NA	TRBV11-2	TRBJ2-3	TGTGCCAGCAGATTCTTGTACACAGATACGCAGTATTTT	CASRFLYTDTQYF
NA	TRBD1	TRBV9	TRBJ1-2	TGTGCCAGCAGCGAACAGGGGGCGCGGTTGAATGGCTACACCTTC	CASSEQGARLNGYTF
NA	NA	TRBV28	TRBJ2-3	TGTGCCAGCAGGACCCAGGGCGGTTCAGATACGCAGTATTTT	CASRTQGGSDTQYF
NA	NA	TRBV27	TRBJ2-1	TGTGCCAGCAGTTTAAGGGCTAGCCGAGGCAATGAGCAGTTCTTC	CASSLRASRGNEQFF
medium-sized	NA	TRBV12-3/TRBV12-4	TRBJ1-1	TGTGCCAGCCTCCTCACAGGGAACACTGAAGCTTTCTTT	CASLLTGNTEAFF
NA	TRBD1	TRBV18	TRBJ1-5	TGTGCCAGCTCACCGTTAGGGCAGGGGGCGCGGCCCCAGCATTTT	CASSPLGQGARPQHF
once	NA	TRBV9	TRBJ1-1	TGTGCCAGCAGCGTTGGGGGGGAAGCTTTCTTT	CASSVGGEAFF
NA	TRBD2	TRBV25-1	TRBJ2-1	TGTGCCACCCAACTCAGCGGGATGCCGTACAATGAGCAGTTCTTC	CATQLSGMPYNEQFF
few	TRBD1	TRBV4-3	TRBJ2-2	TGCGCCAGCAGCCAAGGGACAGGGACCGGGGAGCTGTTTTTT	CASSQGTGTGELFF
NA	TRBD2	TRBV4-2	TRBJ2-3	TGTGCCAGCAGCCTGCTTGTAGCGGGGGACCCTAGCACAGATACGCAGTATTTT	CASSLLVAGDPSTDTQYF
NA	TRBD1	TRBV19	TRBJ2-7	TGTGCCAGTAGGACTAACAGGGGGGCCTACGAGCAGTACTTC	CASRTNRGAYEQYF
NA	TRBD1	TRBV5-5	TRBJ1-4	TGTGCCAGCAGCCTTACAGGGGGAGGGGGAAAACTGTTTTTT	CASSLTGGGGKLFF
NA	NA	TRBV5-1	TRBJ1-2	TGCGCCAGCAGCTCAGGGGAGTACTATGGCTACACCTTC	CASSSGEYYGYTF
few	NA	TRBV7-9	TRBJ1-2	TGTGCCAGCAGCTTAGGACAGAACTATGGCTACACCTTC	CASSLGQNYGYTF
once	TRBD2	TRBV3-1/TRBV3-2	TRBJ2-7	TGTGCCAGCAGCCAAGATCGGAGGCGGGAGGGTGAGCAGTACTTC	CASSQDRRREGEQYF
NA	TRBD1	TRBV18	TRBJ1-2	TGTGCCAGCTCACCAAGGTCAGGGGGCCTTGGCTACACCTTC	CASSPRSGGLGYTF
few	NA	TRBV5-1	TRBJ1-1	TGCGCCAGCAGCTTGCTCTACAGTAGTTATGAAGCTTTCTTT	CASSLLYSSYEAFF
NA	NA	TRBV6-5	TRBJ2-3	TGTGCCAGCAGCCCCATGAGCGCAGACACAGATACGCAGTATTTT	CASSPMSADTDTQYF
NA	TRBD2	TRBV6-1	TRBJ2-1	TGTGCCAGCAGTGAACGGGGGCGACTAGCGGGAGGAGGGAGGAATGAGCAGTTCTTC	CASSERGRLAGGGRNEQFF
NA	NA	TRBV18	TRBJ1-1	TGTGCCAGCTCACCTTCCACCATAATCGCAGAGGTGAACACTGAAGCTTTCTTT	CASSPSTIIAEVNTEAFF
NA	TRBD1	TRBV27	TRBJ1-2	TGTGCCAGCAGAGCCCCGACGACAGGGTACTATGGCTACACCTTC	CASRAPTTGYYGYTF
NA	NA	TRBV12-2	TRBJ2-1	TGTGCAAGTCGCTTAGCTAATCTATATGGGACTAGCGGCGACAATGAGCAGTTCTTC	CASRLANLYGTSGDNEQFF
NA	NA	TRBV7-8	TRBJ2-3	TGTGCCAGCAGCTCCATCCGTCAGGGTAGCACAGATACGCAGTATTTT	CASSSIRQGSTDTQYF
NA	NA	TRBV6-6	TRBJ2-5	TGTGCCAGCCAGGGATTACCTCAGGAGACCCAGTACTTC	CASQGLPQETQYF
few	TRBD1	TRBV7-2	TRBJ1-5	TGTGCCAGCAGCGCGGACAGGGGTGTGGTAAGCAATCAGCCCCAGCATTTT	CASSADRGVVSNQPQHF
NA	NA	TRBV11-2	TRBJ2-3	TGTGCCAGCAGCTTAGTCGCGGGGAGCACAGATACGCAGTATTTT	CASSLVAGSTDTQYF
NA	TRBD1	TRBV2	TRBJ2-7	TGTGCCAGCAGGACAGGGGGTCCGTACGAGCAGTACTTC	CASRTGGPYEQYF
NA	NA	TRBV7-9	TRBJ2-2	TGTGCCAGCAGCTTATATGGCAGGCGGAACACCGGGGAGCTGTTTTTT	CASSLYGRRNTGELFF
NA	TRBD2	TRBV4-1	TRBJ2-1	TGCGCCAGCAGCCTTTCCGGGACTAGCGCTTACAATGAGCAGTTCTTC	CASSLSGTSAYNEQFF
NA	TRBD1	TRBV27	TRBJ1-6	TGTGCCAGCAGTTTTCGGGGGACAGCGCCTCTCCACTTT	CASSFRGTAPLHF
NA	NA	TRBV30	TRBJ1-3	TGTGCCTGGAGTGTAACCGTAGGGGTTTTTTTT	CAWSVTVGVFF
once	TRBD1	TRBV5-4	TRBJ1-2	TGTGCCAGCAGCTGGGGGGACAGGGTGGACTATGGCTACACCTTC	CASSWGDRVDYGYTF
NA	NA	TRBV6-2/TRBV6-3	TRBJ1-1	TGTGCCAGCAGTTCTATTTTAAGATGGGGAGCCACTGAAGCTTTCTTT	CASSSILRWGATEAFF
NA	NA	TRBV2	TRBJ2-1	TGTGCCAGCAGGCCAGGGGGGCGCTACAATGAGCAGTTCTTC	CASRPGGRYNEQFF
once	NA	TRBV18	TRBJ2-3	TGTGCCAGCTCACCACCAGAGGGGACAACTTATAGCACAGATACGCAGTATTTT	CASSPPEGTTYSTDTQYF
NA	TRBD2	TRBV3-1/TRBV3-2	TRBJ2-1	TGTGCCAGCAACCTGGGACTAGCGGGAGGAGGGGAGCAGTTCTTC	CASNLGLAGGGEQFF
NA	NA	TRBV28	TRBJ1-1	TGTGCCAGCAGCTATGGGAGTTACACTGAAGCTTTCTTT	CASSYGSYTEAFF
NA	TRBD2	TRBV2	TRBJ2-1	TGTGCCAGCCTCCTCGGGACTAGCGGCTACAATGAGCAGTTCTTC	CASLLGTSGYNEQFF
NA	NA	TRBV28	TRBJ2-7	TGTGCCAGCAGTCCCCTAGTAGGAGGAAGTGAGCAGTACTTC	CASSPLVGGSEQYF
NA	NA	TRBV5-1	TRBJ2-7	TGCGCCAGCAGCTTGGGTTACAGGGAGTTGGGCGAGCAGTACTTC	CASSLGYRELGEQYF
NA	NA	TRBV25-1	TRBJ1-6	TGTGCCAGCAGTGTCCTGGACAACTCCTATAATTCACCCCTCCACTTT	CASSVLDNSYNSPLHF
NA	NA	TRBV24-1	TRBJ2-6	TGTGCCACCAGTTCTGGGGGCGCGGGGGCCAACGTCCTGACTTTC	CATSSGGAGANVLTF
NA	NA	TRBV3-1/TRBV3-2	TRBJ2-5	TGTGCCAGCAGCCGCAAAGTGCGAGAGACCCAGTACTTC	CASSRKVRETQYF
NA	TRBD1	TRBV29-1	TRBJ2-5	TGCAGCGTCGAACCGGGACAGGGAGAACGGGAGACCCAGTACTTC	CSVEPGQGERETQYF
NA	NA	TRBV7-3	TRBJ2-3	TGTGCCAGCAGCTCTAGTCTAGGCACAGATACGCAGTATTTT	CASSSSLGTDTQYF